This is a list of T cell receptor beta chains from one sample in a study of cytomegalovirus exposure and HLA in healthy donors. The table came from immunoSEQ multiplex PCR; TCRdb's copy has only in-frame clones and leaves some out. The repertoire includes some 180,000 clones, about 83% of them detected once, and about 2.6% sits in the top ten. Specimen: PBMCs. Every receptor here comes from a female donor in good health and CMV-seronegative. Each CDR3 is given with its conserved first and last residue. Each record gives: D gene, J gene, V gene, clone size, CDR3 protein, CDR3 DNA. D genes are given only for firm matches. Clone size is stated in some rows and not others, as once, few, many or a class when expanded.

>TRBD2|TRBJ2-5|TRBV5-1|-
CASSQGLAGVGETQYF
TGCGCCAGCAGCCAGGGACTAGCGGGAGTAGGGGAGACCCAGTACTTC
>-|TRBJ2-7|TRBV15|-
CATSREKGSLAFSYEQYF
TGTGCCACCAGCAGAGAAAAAGGTTCACTAGCTTTTTCCTACGAGCAGTACTTC
>-|TRBJ2-7|TRBV7-2|once
CASSLDYYEQYF
TGTGCCAGCAGCTTAGACTACTACGAGCAGTACTTC
>-|TRBJ2-2|TRBV29-1|-
CSVGLGTTNTGELFF
TGCAGCGTTGGCCTCGGGACAACGAACACCGGGGAGCTGTTTTTT
>-|TRBJ1-1|TRBV4-1|-
CASSHNYRNMAFF
TGCGCCAGCAGCCATAACTACCGAAACATGGCTTTCTTT
>TRBD2|TRBJ2-5|TRBV10-3|-
CAISVSGGETETQYF
TGTGCCATCAGCGTTAGCGGGGGGGAAACAGAGACCCAGTACTTC
>TRBD2|TRBJ2-3|TRBV27|-
CASSSAGVTEYF
TGTGCCAGCAGTTCGGCGGGAGTGACTGAGTATTTT
>-|TRBJ2-1|TRBV18|-
CASSETSYNEQFF
TGTGCCAGCTCAGAAACTAGCTACAATGAGCAGTTCTTC
>-|TRBJ1-1|TRBV7-9|-
CASSFPGVTEAFF
TGTGCCAGCAGCTTCCCAGGGGTGACTGAAGCTTTCTTT
>-|TRBJ2-7|TRBV10-3|-
CAISGTGLDEQYF
TGTGCCATCAGTGGGACGGGACTGGACGAGCAGTACTTC
>TRBD2|TRBJ2-1|TRBV7-9|-
CASSLAGTSGIDEQFF
TGTGCCAGCAGCTTAGCTGGGACTAGCGGGATCGATGAGCAGTTCTTC
>-|TRBJ2-4|TRBV19|-
CASSISVETNIQYF
TGTGCCAGTAGTATCTCGGTGGAGACGAACATTCAGTACTTC